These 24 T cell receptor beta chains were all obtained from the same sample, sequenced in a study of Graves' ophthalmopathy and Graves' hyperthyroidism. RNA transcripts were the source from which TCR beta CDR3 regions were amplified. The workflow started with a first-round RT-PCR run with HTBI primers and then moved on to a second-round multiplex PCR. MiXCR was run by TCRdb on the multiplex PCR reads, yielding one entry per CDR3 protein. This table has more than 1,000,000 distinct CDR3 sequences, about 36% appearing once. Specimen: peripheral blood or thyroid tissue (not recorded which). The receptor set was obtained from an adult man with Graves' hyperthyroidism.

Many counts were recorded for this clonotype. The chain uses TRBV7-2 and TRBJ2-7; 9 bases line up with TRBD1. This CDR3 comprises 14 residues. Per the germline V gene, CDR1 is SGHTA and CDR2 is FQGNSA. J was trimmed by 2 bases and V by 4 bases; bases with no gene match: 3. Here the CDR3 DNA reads TGTGCCAGCAGCTCCCGGACAGGGGCCTACGAGCAGTACTTC. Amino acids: CASSSRTGAYEQYF.

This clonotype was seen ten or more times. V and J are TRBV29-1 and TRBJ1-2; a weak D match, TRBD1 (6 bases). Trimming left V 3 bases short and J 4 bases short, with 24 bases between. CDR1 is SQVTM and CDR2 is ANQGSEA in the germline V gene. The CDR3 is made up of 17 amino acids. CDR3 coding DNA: TGCAGCGTTGAGGTTTTCCAGGGGACCCAAGTTTCCTATGGCTACACCTTC. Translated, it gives CSVEVFQGTQVSYGYTF.

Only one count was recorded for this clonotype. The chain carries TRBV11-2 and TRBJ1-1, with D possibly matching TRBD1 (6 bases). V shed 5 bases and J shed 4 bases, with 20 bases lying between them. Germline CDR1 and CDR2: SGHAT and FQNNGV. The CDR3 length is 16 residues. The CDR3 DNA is TGTGCCAGCAGCCTGTCTGGGGGGGCCCTTTCCACTGAAGCTTTCTTT. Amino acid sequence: CASSLSGGALSTEAFF.

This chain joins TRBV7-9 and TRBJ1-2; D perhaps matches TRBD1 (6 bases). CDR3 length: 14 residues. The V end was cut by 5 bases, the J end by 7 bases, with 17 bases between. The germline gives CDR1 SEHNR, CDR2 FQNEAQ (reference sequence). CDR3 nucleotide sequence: TGTGCCAGCAGCCCAGGAGCAGGGGAGGCTGGCTACACCTTC. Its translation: CASSPGAGEAGYTF.

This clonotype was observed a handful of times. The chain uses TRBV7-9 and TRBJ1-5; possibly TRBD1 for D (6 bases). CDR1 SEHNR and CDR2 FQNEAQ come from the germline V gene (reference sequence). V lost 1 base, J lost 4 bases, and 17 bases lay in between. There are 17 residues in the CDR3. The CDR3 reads CASSLVPTGAQNQPQHF. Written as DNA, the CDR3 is TGTGCCAGCAGCTTAGTACCGACAGGCGCCCAAAATCAGCCCCAGCATTTT.

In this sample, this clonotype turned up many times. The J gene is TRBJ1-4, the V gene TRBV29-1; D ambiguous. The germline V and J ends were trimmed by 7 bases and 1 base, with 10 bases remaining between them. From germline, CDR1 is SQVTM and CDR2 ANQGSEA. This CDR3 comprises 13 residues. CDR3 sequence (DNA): TGCAGCGCCCGGAAAGGAACTAATGAAAAACTGTTTTTT. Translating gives CSARKGTNEKLFF.

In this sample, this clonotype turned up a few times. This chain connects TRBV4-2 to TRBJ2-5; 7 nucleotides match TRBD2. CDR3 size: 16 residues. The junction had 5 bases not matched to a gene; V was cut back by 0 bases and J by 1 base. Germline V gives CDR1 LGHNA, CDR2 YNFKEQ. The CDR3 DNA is TGTGCCAGCAGCCAAGAGGCTAGCGGCATCCAAGAGACCCAGTACTTC. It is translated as CASSQEASGIQETQYF.

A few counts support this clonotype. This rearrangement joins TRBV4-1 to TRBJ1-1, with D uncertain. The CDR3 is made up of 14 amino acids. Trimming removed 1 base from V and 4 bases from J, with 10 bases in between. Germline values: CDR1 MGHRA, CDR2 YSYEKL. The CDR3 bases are TGCGCCAGCAGCCAAGGGGTCTTAAGCACTGAAGCTTTCTTT. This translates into CASSQGVLSTEAFF.

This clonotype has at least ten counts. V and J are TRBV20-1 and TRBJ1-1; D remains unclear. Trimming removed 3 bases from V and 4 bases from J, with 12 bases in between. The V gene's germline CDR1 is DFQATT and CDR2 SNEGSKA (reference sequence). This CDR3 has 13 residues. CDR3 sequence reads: CSARIRRATEAFF. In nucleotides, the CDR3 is TGCAGTGCTAGGATTCGAAGGGCCACTGAAGCTTTCTTT.

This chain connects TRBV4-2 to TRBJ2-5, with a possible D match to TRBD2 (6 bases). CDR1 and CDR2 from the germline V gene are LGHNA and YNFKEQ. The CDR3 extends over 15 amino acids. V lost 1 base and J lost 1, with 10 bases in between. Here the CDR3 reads CASSQAPGVQETQYF. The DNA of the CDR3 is TGTGCCAGCAGCCAAGCACCGGGAGTCCAAGAGACCCAGTACTTC.

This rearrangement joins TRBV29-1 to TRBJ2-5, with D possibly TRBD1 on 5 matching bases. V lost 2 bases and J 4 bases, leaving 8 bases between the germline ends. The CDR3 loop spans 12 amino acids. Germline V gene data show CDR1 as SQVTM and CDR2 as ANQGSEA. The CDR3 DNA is TGCAGCGTTGAAAGGGGTCGAGAGACCCAGTACTTC. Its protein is CSVERGRETQYF.

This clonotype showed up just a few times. This chain's CDR3 is CAWAWGEKLFF. The CDR3 DNA is TGTGCCTGGGCTTGGGGGGAAAAACTGTTTTTT. The rearrangement links TRBV30 to TRBJ1-4; D possibly corresponds to TRBD1 (5 bases). Trimming pared 5 bases from V and 8 bases from J, leaving 9 bases between. The CDR3 spans 11 residues. Germline values: CDR1 GTSNPN, CDR2 SVGIG (reference sequence).

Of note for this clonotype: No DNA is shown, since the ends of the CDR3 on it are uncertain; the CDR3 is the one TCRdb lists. CDR3 amino acids: CPICSALGSSRPITYEQYF. V usage is TRBV20-1 and J usage is TRBJ2-7. From germline, CDR1 is DFQATT and CDR2 SNEGSKA (reference sequence). From its first to its last residue, the CDR3 has 19 amino acids.

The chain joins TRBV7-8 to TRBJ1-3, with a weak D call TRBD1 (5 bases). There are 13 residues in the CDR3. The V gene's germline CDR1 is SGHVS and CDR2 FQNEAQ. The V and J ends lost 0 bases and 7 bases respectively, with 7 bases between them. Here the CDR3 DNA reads TGTGCCAGCAGCTTAGCACAGGCGAACACCATATATTTT. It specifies CASSLAQANTIYF.

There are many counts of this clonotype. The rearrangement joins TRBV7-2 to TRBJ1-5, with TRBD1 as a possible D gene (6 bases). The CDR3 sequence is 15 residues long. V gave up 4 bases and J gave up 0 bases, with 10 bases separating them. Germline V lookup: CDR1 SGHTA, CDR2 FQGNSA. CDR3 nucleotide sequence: TGTGCCAGCAGCTCCGGACAGTCTAGCAATCAGCCCCAGCATTTT. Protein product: CASSSGQSSNQPQHF.

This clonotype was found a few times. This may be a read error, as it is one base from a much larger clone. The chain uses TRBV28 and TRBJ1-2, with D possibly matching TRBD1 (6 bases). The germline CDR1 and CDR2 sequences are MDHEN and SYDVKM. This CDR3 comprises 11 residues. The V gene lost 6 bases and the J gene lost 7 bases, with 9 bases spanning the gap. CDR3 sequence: CASSHRVGYTF. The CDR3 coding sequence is TGTGCCAGCAGCCACAGGGTTGGCTACACCTTC.

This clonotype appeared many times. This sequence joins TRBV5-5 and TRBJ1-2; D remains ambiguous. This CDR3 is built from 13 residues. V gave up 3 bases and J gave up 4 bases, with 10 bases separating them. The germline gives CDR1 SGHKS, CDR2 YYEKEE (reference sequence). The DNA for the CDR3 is TGTGCCAGCAGCTCGCAACAGCGCTATGGCTACACCTTC. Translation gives CASSSQQRYGYTF.

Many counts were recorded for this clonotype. The CDR3 DNA follows: TGTGCCAGCAGCTCGTCCTCCTTGGGGGCGAGGTTGACCGGGGAGCTGTTTTTT. This translates into CASSSSSLGARLTGELFF. The J gene is TRBJ2-2, the V gene TRBV5-5, with D possibly being TRBD1 (6 bases). V lost 3 bases and J lost 5, with 23 bases in between. The CDR3 is 18 residues long. Germline-derived CDR1 and CDR2 are SGHKS and YYEKEE (reference sequence).

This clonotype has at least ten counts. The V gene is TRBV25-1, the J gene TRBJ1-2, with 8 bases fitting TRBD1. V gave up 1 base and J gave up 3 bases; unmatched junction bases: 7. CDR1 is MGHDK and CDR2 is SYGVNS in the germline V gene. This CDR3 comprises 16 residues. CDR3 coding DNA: TGTGCCAGCAGTGAATCGCTCATACAGGGGGACTATGGCTACACCTTC. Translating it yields CASSESLIQGDYGYTF.

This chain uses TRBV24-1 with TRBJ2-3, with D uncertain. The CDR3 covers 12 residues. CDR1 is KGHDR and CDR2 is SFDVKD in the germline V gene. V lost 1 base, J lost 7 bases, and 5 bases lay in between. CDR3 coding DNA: TGTGCCACCAGTGATTTTGAACATACGCAGTATTTT. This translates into CATSDFEHTQYF.

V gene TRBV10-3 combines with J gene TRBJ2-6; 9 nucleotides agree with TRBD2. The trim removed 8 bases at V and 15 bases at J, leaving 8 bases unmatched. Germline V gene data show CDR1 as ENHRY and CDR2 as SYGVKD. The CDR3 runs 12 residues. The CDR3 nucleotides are TGTGCCATCCAGGGAGTGCGGGGGGGCCTGACTTTC. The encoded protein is CAIQGVRGGLTF.

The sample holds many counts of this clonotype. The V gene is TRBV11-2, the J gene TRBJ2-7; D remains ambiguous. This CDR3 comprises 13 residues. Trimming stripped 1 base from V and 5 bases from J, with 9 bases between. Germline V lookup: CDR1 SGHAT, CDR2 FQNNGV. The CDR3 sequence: CASSLVGQNEQYF. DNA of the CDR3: TGTGCCAGCAGCTTAGTCGGGCAGAACGAGCAGTACTTC. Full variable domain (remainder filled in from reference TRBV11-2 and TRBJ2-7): EAGVAQSPRYKIIEKRQSVAFWCNPISGHATLYWYQQILGQGPKLLIQFQNNGVVDDSQLPKDRFSAERLKGVDSTLKIQPAKLEDSAVYLCASSLVGQNEQYFGPGTRLTVT.

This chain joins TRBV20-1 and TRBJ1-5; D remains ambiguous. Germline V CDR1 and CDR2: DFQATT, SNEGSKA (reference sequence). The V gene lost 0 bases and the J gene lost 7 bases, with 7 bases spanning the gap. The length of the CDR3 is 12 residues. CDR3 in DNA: TGCAGTGCTAGAGATCGGGCCCAGCCCCAGCATTTT. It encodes CSARDRAQPQHF.

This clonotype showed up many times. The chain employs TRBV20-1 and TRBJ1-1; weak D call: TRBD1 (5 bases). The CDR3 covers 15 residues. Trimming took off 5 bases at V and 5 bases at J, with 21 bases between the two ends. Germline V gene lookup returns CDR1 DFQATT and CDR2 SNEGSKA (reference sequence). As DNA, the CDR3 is TGCAGTGCTCCAAAAAGCGGGGGAGTTGGAACTGAAGCTTTCTTT. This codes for CSAPKSGGVGTEAFF.